What follows describes a single T cell receptor (beta chain). Its matching antigen is unknown. This specimen belongs to a study of response to subunit inactivated influenza vaccine. TCRdb reprocessed the RT-PCR reads with MiXCR, giving one entry per CDR3 protein. The table has under 500,000 distinct CDR3 sequences, approximately 11% seen once. Germline V CDR1 and CDR2: SGHTA, FQGNSA. Between the trimmed V and J ends, which lost 1 base and 0 bases, there was a span of 10 bases. CDR3 size: 15 residues. Whole-study findings and limits: Researchers suggested that each seasonal influenza vaccination recruits few new T cells.

The chain employs TRBV7-2 and TRBJ2-7; tentative D call: TRBD1 (6 bases). This specimen was PBMCs from blood, taken 45 days after vaccination. The TCR sequence derives from a man in his forties or fifties who received an inactivated influenza vaccine. For the CDR3, the DNA is TGTGCCAGCAGCTTAGGACAGGTTGTCTCCTACGAGCAGTACTTC. This encodes CASSLGQVVSYEQYF.